One and the same sample provided the 32 T cell receptor beta chains below, sequenced in a study of cytomegalovirus exposure and HLA in healthy donors. PCR amplification relied on 60 Vbeta primers (plus 13 Jbeta primers). The protocol was immunoSEQ multiplex PCR, while the TCRdb copy is restricted to in-frame clones and leaves out a portion. Among about 120,000 clones, under 85% were seen once, and the ten largest hold 1.6%. Sequencing input: PBMCs. The receptor set was obtained from a woman aged 18 to 35 in good health and CMV-seronegative.

The chain joins TRBV27 to TRBJ1-2; 8 bases are shared with TRBD1. V shed 2 bases and J 0 bases; nucleotides not matched to a gene: 8. Germline V gene data show CDR1 as MNHEY and CDR2 as SMNVEV (reference sequence). The CDR3 is 17 amino acids. The CDR3 is CASSLSGTGIPNYGYTF. CDR3 sequence (DNA): TGTGCCAGCAGTTTAAGCGGGACAGGCATTCCTAACTATGGCTACACCTTC.

The chain links TRBV5-1 to TRBJ2-7; D call uncertain. V was cut by 0 bases and J by 1 base, with 8 bases left in between. This CDR3 has 14 residues. CDR1 SGHRS and CDR2 YFSETQ come from the germline V gene. CDR3 DNA: TGCGCCAGCAGCTTGGCCAGTGGTTCCTACGAGCAGTACTTC. It codes for CASSLASGSYEQYF.

V usage is TRBV6-1 and J usage is TRBJ1-1; D remains unclear. Trimming pared 5 bases from V and 3 bases from J, leaving 4 bases between. This CDR3 region has 11 residues. CDR1 MNHNS and CDR2 SASEGT come from the germline V gene. The CDR3, as DNA: TGTGCCAGCAGTCCAGACACTGAAGCTTTCTTT. Translated, it gives CASSPDTEAFF.

The rearrangement uses TRBV7-2 and TRBJ2-7, with TRBD1 matching 10 bases. The V and J ends lost 5 bases and 4 bases, in that order; junction bases with no gene match: 5. The germline V gene encodes CDR1 SGHTA and CDR2 FQGNSA. This CDR3 region has 14 residues. CDR3 nucleotides: TGTGCCAGCAGCAAAGACAGGGGGCAATACGAGCAGTACTTC. Protein: CASSKDRGQYEQYF.

This clone came up once. The chain employs TRBV9 and TRBJ2-7; possibly TRBD2 for D (6 bases). Germline V gene sequence: CDR1 SGDLS, CDR2 YYNGEE. V dropped 4 bases and J dropped 5 bases, with 13 bases sitting between them. There are 13 residues in the CDR3. The CDR3 is CASSQGLLDEQYF. CDR3 coding DNA: TGTGCCAGCAGCCAGGGACTCCTGGACGAGCAGTACTTC.

This rearrangement joins TRBV6-5 to TRBJ2-3, with 7 positions matching TRBD2. The CDR3 has 14 residues. The germline CDR1 and CDR2 sequences are MNHEY and SVGAGI. V lost 5 bases to trimming and J lost 0 bases; unmatched junction nucleotides: 2. CDR3 sequence reads: CASSRAGSTDTQYF. The CDR3 coding sequence is TGTGCCAGCAGTAGAGCGGGGAGCACAGATACGCAGTATTTT.

The chain employs TRBV7-8 and TRBJ1-1, with D possibly matching TRBD1 (5 bases). V was pared by 7 bases and J by 0 bases, with 15 bases between. Germline CDR1 and CDR2: SGHVS and FQNEAQ. This CDR3 is 15 amino acids long. CDR3 coding DNA: TGTGCCAGCAAAGGAGGGGTCGGGTTGAACACTGAAGCTTTCTTT. Amino acids: CASKGGVGLNTEAFF.

The V call is TRBV11-2, the J call TRBJ1-2; D not certain. Trimming pared 1 base from V and 1 base from J, leaving 7 bases between. The germline V gene has CDR1 SGHAT and CDR2 FQNNGV. The CDR3 has 14 residues. The CDR3 region has the DNA TGTGCCAGCAGCTTAGTGGGCAGTAACTATGGCTACACCTTC. Protein sequence: CASSLVGSNYGYTF.

The chain uses TRBV27 and TRBJ1-2, with D tentatively TRBD1 (5 bases). The CDR3 extends over 14 amino acids. V lost 2 bases to trimming and J lost 3 bases, with 10 bases between them. CDR1 is MNHEY and CDR2 is SMNVEV in the germline V gene (reference sequence). CDR3 in DNA: TGTGCCAGCAGTTTAGGGGGGGGAGACTATGGCTACACCTTC. Amino acid sequence: CASSLGGGDYGYTF.

The rearrangement links TRBV28 to TRBJ2-6, with D tentatively TRBD1 (5 bases). This CDR3 spans 17 amino acids. Germline V CDR1 and CDR2: MDHEN, SYDVKM. The ends were cut back, 5 bases at V and 1 base at J, with 15 bases in the middle. CDR3 DNA: TGTGCCAGCAGTCCTCTCCAAAGGGGTTCTGGGGCCAACGTCCTGACTTTC. Translated: CASSPLQRGSGANVLTF.

The CDR3 nucleotides are TGTGCCATCAGTGAGTCGCGGGCGGGGGGCGGCACCTACGAGCAGTACTTC. This sequence encodes CAISESRAGGGTYEQYF. This rearrangement joins TRBV10-3 to TRBJ2-7; 8 bases are shared with TRBD2. Losses at the gene ends were 0 bases for V and 2 bases for J; bases not matched to a gene: 9. This CDR3 is 17 amino acids long. In germline, CDR1 is ENHRY, CDR2 SYGVKD.

The chain has TRBV4-1 and TRBJ2-2; TRBD1 aligns across 8 bases. J lost 0 bases, V lost 5 bases, and 8 bases had no gene match. CDR1 is MGHRA, CDR2 YSYEKL, per germline. The CDR3 has 17 residues. As DNA, the CDR3 is TGCGCCAGCAGCACCGGACAGGGAAGAGCGAACACCGGGGAGCTGTTTTTT. Its translation: CASSTGQGRANTGELFF.

V usage is TRBV4-1 and J usage is TRBJ2-7; the match to TRBD1 covers 7 bases. The germline gives CDR1 MGHRA, CDR2 YSYEKL. The CDR3 extends over 15 amino acids. The ends lost 0 bases at V and 4 bases at J; junction bases unmatched: 6. CDR3 amino acids: CASSQDGTALYEQYF. CDR3 nucleotides: TGCGCCAGCAGCCAAGACGGGACAGCTCTATACGAGCAGTACTTC.

This clone was detected a few times. The chain carries TRBV5-4 and TRBJ2-5; 9 bases fit TRBD2. Germline assignment: CDR1 SGHNT and CDR2 YYREEE (reference sequence). The junction had 3 bases not matched to a gene; V was cut back by 1 base and J by 2 bases. The CDR3 consists of 15 residues. In DNA form, the CDR3 reads TGTGCCAGCAGCTTGAAAACTAGCGGGCAAGAGACCCAGTACTTC. This gives the protein CASSLKTSGQETQYF.

The chain is built from TRBV4-1 and TRBJ2-1; no clear D gene. The CDR3 sequence is 13 residues long. Germline loops: CDR1 MGHRA, CDR2 YSYEKL. The V gene lost 0 bases and the J gene lost 6 bases, with 6 bases spanning the gap. The DNA for the CDR3 is TGCGCCAGCAGCCAAGATCTATTCAATGAGCAGTTCTTC. Protein: CASSQDLFNEQFF.

The chain couples TRBV5-5 to TRBJ1-2; TRBD1 matches at 8 bases. The J segment lost 7 bases and the V segment lost 4 bases, leaving 9 bases of the junction unmatched. This CDR3 has 14 amino acids. Germline V lookup: CDR1 SGHKS, CDR2 YYEKEE (reference sequence). In nucleotides, the CDR3 is TGTGCCAGCAGCCGCAGGGGGCTGATGCTTGGCTACACCTTC. It yields the protein CASSRRGLMLGYTF. The whole variable domain, filled in from reference TRBV5-5 and TRBJ1-2, reads DAGVTQSPTHLIKTRGQQVTLRCSPISGHKSVSWYQQVLGQGPQFIFQYYEKEERGRGNFPDRFSARQFPNYSSELNVNALLLGDSALYLCASSRRGLMLGYTFGSGTRLTVV.

The chain has TRBV5-6 and TRBJ1-6; TRBD1 agrees at 7 bases. Germline CDR1 reads SGHDT; CDR2 reads YYEEEE. V dropped 1 base and J dropped 2; count of bases not matched to a gene: 3. CDR3 size: 16 residues. CDR3 region: CASSLPGTAYNSPLHF. The CDR3 region has the DNA TGTGCCAGCAGCTTGCCCGGGACAGCCTATAATTCACCCCTCCACTTT.

The genes are TRBV10-3 and TRBJ1-1; no definite D call. Germline-derived CDR1 and CDR2 are ENHRY and SYGVKD. The CDR3 is 13 residues long. Trimming removed 3 bases at V and 9 bases at J, with 14 bases between. CDR3 nucleotide sequence: TGTGCCATCAGTGATCTGGAGGAAAGCCAAGCTTTCTTT. It specifies CAISDLEESQAFF.

The chain uses TRBV30 and TRBJ2-3, with TRBD2 identical over 7 bases. Germline CDR1 is GTSNPN and CDR2 is SVGIG (reference sequence). The CDR3 is 16 amino acids. Trimming at V came to 2 bases and at J to 0 bases, leaving 8 bases not matched to a gene. In nucleotides, the CDR3 is TGTGCCTGGAGTTGGACGGGGGGAAGGAGCACAGATACGCAGTATTTT. Protein product: CAWSWTGGRSTDTQYF.

The V gene is TRBV30, the J gene TRBJ1-5, with 11 bases lining up with TRBD1. V was pared by 2 bases and J by 3 bases, with 9 bases of the junction left unmatched. Germline lookup yields CDR1 GTSNPN and CDR2 SVGIG (reference sequence). This CDR3 contains 17 residues. As DNA, the CDR3 is TGTGCCTGGAGTCCTTGGACAGGGGGCGCAGACAATCAGCCCCAGCATTTT. Translated, it gives CAWSPWTGGADNQPQHF.

The rearrangement uses TRBV6-1 and TRBJ2-6; a possible D gene is TRBD1 (6 bases). V lost 8 bases and J lost 4, with 9 bases in between. CDR3 length: 13 amino acids. Germline CDR1 is MNHNS and CDR2 is SASEGT. In DNA, the CDR3 is TGTGCCAGCGGGACATCAGGGGCCAACGTCCTGACTTTC. Its translation is CASGTSGANVLTF.

This chain links TRBV7-6 with TRBJ1-2; D may be TRBD1 (5 bases). Germline V gene lookup returns CDR1 SGHVS and CDR2 FNYEAQ. Trimming cost V 5 bases and J 2 bases, with 18 bases left between them. CDR3 length equals 16 residues. CDR3 in DNA: TGTGCCAGCAGCCCGGGGGTGGGGAAAAACAACTATGGCTACACCTTC. Amino acid sequence: CASSPGVGKNNYGYTF.

The chain recombines TRBV28 with TRBJ2-5, with unresolved D. V lost 1 base to trimming and J lost 1 base, with 7 bases between them. This CDR3 comprises 14 residues. Per germline, CDR1 MDHEN and CDR2 SYDVKM. The CDR3 nucleotides read TGTGCCAGCAGTTTATTGGTCAGCCAAGAGACCCAGTACTTC. Amino acids: CASSLLVSQETQYF.

The chain uses TRBV27 and TRBJ2-3, with TRBD1 as a possible D gene (6 bases). Trimming pared 5 bases from V and 0 bases from J, leaving 12 bases between. The CDR3 is 15 amino acids. The germline V gene has CDR1 MNHEY and CDR2 SMNVEV (reference sequence). The CDR3 DNA sequence: TGTGCCAGCAGTGGGACACCATCTAGCACAGATACGCAGTATTTT. Translating it yields CASSGTPSSTDTQYF.

This chain joins TRBV27 and TRBJ1-2; the D gene is possibly TRBD1 (6 bases). Germline V gene lookup returns CDR1 MNHEY and CDR2 SMNVEV (reference sequence). The CDR3 spans 13 residues. The V end was cut by 5 bases, the J end by 4 bases, with 11 bases between. CDR3 sequence (DNA): TGTGCCAGCAGTCCCCTAGGGGGCTATGGCTACACCTTC. Protein: CASSPLGGYGYTF.

In its sample, this clone was seen a few times. The rearrangement joins TRBV2 to TRBJ1-5; possibly TRBD1 for D (6 bases). Trimming cost V 1 base and J 11 bases, with 9 bases left between them. This CDR3 spans 12 amino acids. Germline V gene sequence: CDR1 SNHLY, CDR2 FYNNEI. The DNA of the CDR3 is TGTGCCAGCAGTGAAGAGGCAGGGGCCCAGCATTTT. It translates to CASSEEAGAQHF.

This chain connects TRBV29-1 to TRBJ1-1; D call uncertain. The V gene lost 8 bases and the J gene lost 5 bases, with 18 bases spanning the gap. Germline V CDR1 and CDR2: SQVTM, ANQGSEA. The CDR3 loop spans 13 amino acids. CDR3 region: CSIVPTAGTEAFF. Written as DNA, the CDR3 is TGCAGCATTGTCCCCACGGCGGGAACTGAAGCTTTCTTT.

As to this clone: The same CDR3 also results from other DNA sequences found in this sample. V and J are TRBV5-1 and TRBJ1-1, with D maybe TRBD1 (6 bases). V was trimmed by 4 bases and J by 7 bases, leaving 17 bases between them. This CDR3 region has 14 residues. Per germline, CDR1 SGHRS and CDR2 YFSETQ. The CDR3, as DNA: TGCGCCAGCAGCAGGGGGGGTGAACAAAGTGAAGCTTTCTTT. Its translation is CASSRGGEQSEAFF.

The V call is TRBV29-1, the J call TRBJ1-3, with D possibly being TRBD1 (6 bases). From germline, CDR1 is SQVTM and CDR2 ANQGSEA. The CDR3 consists of 14 residues. V dropped 4 bases and J dropped 0 bases, with 10 bases sitting between them. The CDR3 nucleotides read TGCAGCGTTGTCACAGGGATCTCTGGAAACACCATATATTTT. The encoded protein is CSVVTGISGNTIYF.

Written as DNA, the CDR3 is TGTGCCAGCAGCCTCGCCCCGAAAGGCGGCACTGAAGCTTTCTTT. As protein: CASSLAPKGGTEAFF. The rearrangement uses TRBV13 and TRBJ1-1, with D unresolved. The germline gives CDR1 PRHDT, CDR2 FYEKMQ (reference sequence). CDR3 size: 15 residues. V was pared by 5 bases and J by 4 bases, with 17 bases between.

In nucleotides, the CDR3 is TGCGCCAGCAGCTCCGGACAGTACGAGCAGTACTTC. This sequence encodes CASSSGQYEQYF. This rearrangement joins TRBV5-1 to TRBJ2-7; maybe TRBD1 (6 bases). Germline V lookup: CDR1 SGHRS, CDR2 YFSETQ. Trimming cost V 3 bases and J 4 bases, with 8 bases left between them. There are 12 residues in the CDR3.

The chain couples TRBV15 to TRBJ1-4; D unresolved. The CDR3 loop spans 17 amino acids. V lost 0 bases to trimming and J lost 3 bases, with 14 bases between them. Germline V gene data show CDR1 as LNHNV and CDR2 as YYDKDF (reference sequence). DNA of the CDR3: TGTGCCACCAGCAGAGATTGGATATGGGCCCCTAATGAAAAACTGTTTTTT. Protein sequence: CATSRDWIWAPNEKLFF.